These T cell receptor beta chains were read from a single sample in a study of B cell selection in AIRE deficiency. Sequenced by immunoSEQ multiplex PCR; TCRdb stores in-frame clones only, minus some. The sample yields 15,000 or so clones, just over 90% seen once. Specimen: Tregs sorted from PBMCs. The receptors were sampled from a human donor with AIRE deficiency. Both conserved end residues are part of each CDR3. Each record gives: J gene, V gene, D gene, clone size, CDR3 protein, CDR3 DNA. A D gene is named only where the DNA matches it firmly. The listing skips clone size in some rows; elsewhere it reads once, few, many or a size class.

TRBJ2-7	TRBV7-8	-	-	CASSAASYSYEQYF	TGTGCCAGCAGCGCGGCAAGCTACTCCTACGAGCAGTACTTC
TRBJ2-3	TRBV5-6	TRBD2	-	CASSRLAGYTSDTQYF	TGTGCCAGCAGCCGGCTAGCGGGGTACACATCAGATACGCAGTATTTT
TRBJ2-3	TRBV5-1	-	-	CASSRWGPGSTADTQYF	TGCGCCAGCAGCCGCTGGGGCCCGGGGTCAACAGCAGATACGCAGTATTTT
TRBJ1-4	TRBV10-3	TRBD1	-	CAISESRDSGNEKLFF	TGTGCCATCAGTGAGTCTAGGGACAGTGGTAATGAAAAACTGTTTTTT
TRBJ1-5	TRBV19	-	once	CASSPRHRITENQPQHF	TGTGCCAGTAGTCCTAGGCACAGAATAACGGAAAATCAGCCCCAGCATTTT
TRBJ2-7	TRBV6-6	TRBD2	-	CASSYRREGRYEQYF	TGTGCCAGCAGTTACCGGCGGGAGGGCCGGTACGAGCAGTACTTC
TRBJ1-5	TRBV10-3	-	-	CAIRGHSNQPQHF	TGTGCCATCAGGGGGCATAGCAATCAGCCCCAGCATTTT
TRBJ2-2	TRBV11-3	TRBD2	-	CASGNAGGGELFF	TGTGCCAGCGGGAATGCGGGGGGCGGGGAGCTGTTTTTT
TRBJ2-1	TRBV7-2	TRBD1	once	CASSLVGQAGNEQFF	TGTGCCAGCAGCTTAGTGGGACAGGCAGGCAATGAGCAGTTCTTC
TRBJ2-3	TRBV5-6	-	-	CAVHGANYAYTQYF	TGTGCCGTTCACGGGGCCAACTACGCATATACGCAGTATTTT
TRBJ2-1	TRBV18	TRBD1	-	CASSPRTGARSYNEQFF	TGTGCCAGCTCACCACGGACAGGGGCTCGCTCCTACAATGAGCAGTTCTTC
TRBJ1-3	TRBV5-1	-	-	CASSGQGVSGNTIYF	TGCGCCAGCAGCGGTCAAGGGGTCTCTGGAAACACCATATATTTT
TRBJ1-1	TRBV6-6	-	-	CASSYPVLTGTEAFF	TGTGCCAGCAGTTACCCGGTTTTGACAGGCACTGAAGCTTTCTTT
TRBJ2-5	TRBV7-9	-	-	CASSQGGRETQYF	TGTGCCAGCAGCCAAGGGGGGAGGGAGACCCAGTACTTC
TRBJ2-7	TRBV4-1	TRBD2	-	CASSPYSGRASEQYF	TGCGCCAGCAGCCCCTATAGCGGGAGGGCCTCCGAGCAGTACTTC
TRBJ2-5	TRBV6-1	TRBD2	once	CASSEGLAVQETQYF	TGTGCCAGCAGTGAGGGACTAGCGGTACAAGAGACCCAGTACTTC
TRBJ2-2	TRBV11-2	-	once	CASSLATNTGELFF	TGTGCCAGCAGCTTGGCAACGAACACCGGGGAGCTGTTTTTT
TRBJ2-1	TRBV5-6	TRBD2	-	CASSLSGSGSYNEQFF	TGTGCCAGCAGCCTTAGCGGGTCGGGCTCCTACAATGAGCAGTTCTTC